This TCR beta chain came from a study of T cells in Graves' hyperthyroidism and ophthalmopathy (dated by TCRdb to about 2019). General notes on the study: TCR V-J signatures able to tell the groups apart were searched for in a discovery cohort of 100 patients, of whom more than 40 had Graves' ophthalmopathy and about 55 had stable Graves' hyperthyroidism. Prospective prediction of ophthalmopathy was tested in an independent validation cohort of 18 hyperthyroidism patients and some 17 patients who later progressed to ophthalmopathy. The 100 or so discovery patients were randomly split 7:3 into training and test sets. In addition, the study compared T-cell repertoires in thyroid tissue and in blood from about 6 Graves' hyperthyroidism patients. Following sampling, methimazole starting at 30 mg daily was given to hyperthyroidism patients, and high-dose intravenous methylprednisolone was given to ophthalmopathy patients. According to the paper, TCR Vbeta CDR3 sequencing was carried out on 120 to 150 peripheral blood samples, which came from under 50 ophthalmopathy, some 73 hyperthyroidism and about 17 progressor patients.

This clonotype has just a few counts. There is no known antigen for this receptor. The sample holds no much larger clone one base away, and base qualities are not on file. V was cut back by 5 bases and J by 1 base, leaving a gap of 15 bases between them. From the cysteine through the phenylalanine, the CDR3 covers 16 amino acids. Only the CDR3 portion is preserved as DNA: 48 bases, with reading frame beginning at the first base. According to the germline V gene, CDR1 reads SGHTA and CDR2 reads FQGNSA. The TCR beta CDR3 regions were amplified from RNA transcripts. A first-round RT-PCR of the TCR CDR3 used the HTBI primer set with the Qiagen OneStep RT-PCR kit. Libraries were constructed in a second round of multiplex PCR, after which size selection and purification were carried out. The libraries were sequenced on an Illumina HiSeq2000 using paired-end 100 bp reads. The published analysis was carried out like this. SOAPnuke was used to process the raw data, throwing out any read that contained adapters or uncalled bases, had a mean Phred below 15, or lacked an exact constant-primer or identifier match. High-quality paired reads were merged with COPE v1.2.5, and unique nucleotide sequences were defined as clonotypes. MiTCR v1.1 was used to align the clonotypes against IMGT TRBV, TRBD and TRBJ reference segments. Only V-J combinations with frequency above 0.0001, covering 99.2% of repertoires, were analysed. A TCS score was defined as the ratio of F50 (clonal expansion) to E x V (chaos), with BLOSUM62-based TCRdist applied between CDR3 peptides within each V-J. Welch's t-statistics and random forest reduced around 550 V-J features to 13, which were used in a naive Bayes classifier (R e1071). The Morisita-Horn index was used to measure how similar the thyroid and blood repertoires were. TCRdb itself trimmed the public reads at Q25 with fastp, ran MiXCR and retained productive beta chains. Merged by CDR3 protein, the rows form single entries marked with the most common genes and DNA. The authors' filters were not applied to this entry. The sample yields 650,000 to 800,000 distinct CDR3 sequences; about 45% were counted once. Roughly 7.2% of the sample is held by the ten biggest clonotypes.

Overall study outcomes, separate from this receptor: No statistical method was used to fix the sample size in advance, and group allocation was not hidden from the investigators. Most expanded thyroid clonotypes (frequency above 0.001) were also detected in blood, a finding suggesting that blood repertoires may reflect thyroid immune responses. In validation, the model predicted progression to ophthalmopathy with approximately 70% sensitivity and approximately 72% specificity, a median of approximately 6.7 months before onset. A 13 V-J signature model separated ophthalmopathy from stable hyperthyroidism, with around 90% sensitivity and 81% to 83% specificity in cross-validation and 80%/75% in testing.

The study excluded patients with uncontrolled infections, other autoimmune diseases, pregnancy or lactation. Diagnoses were established on the basis of clinical symptoms, serum thyroxine and TRAb, thyroid ultrasound, and orbital computed tomography. Total RNA was extracted using Trizol reagent, and RNA quality was assessed on an Agilent 2100 Bioanalyzer. Input material: peripheral blood or thyroid tissue (not recorded which). Here the chain combines TRBV7-2 and TRBJ1-5; no D gene call is confident. The clonotype comes from an adult man with Graves' disease, either hyperthyroidism or ophthalmopathy (not recorded which). CDR3 reads: CASSLGRGKSNQPQHF. The DNA sequence is given as TGTGCCAGCAGCCTAGGCCGCGGCAAGAGCAATCAGCCCCAGCATTTT. This CDR3, with the reference TRBV7-2 and TRBJ1-5 proteins standing in past its ends, gives the full variable domain GAGVSQSPSNKVTEKGKDVELRCDPISGHTALYWYRQSLGQGLEFLIYFQGNSAPDKSGLPSDRFSAERTGGSVSTLTIQRTQQEDSAVYLCASSLGRGKSNQPQHFGDGTRLSIL.